The rows below give T cell receptor beta chains drawn from one sample of a study of CD8 T cells in ankylosing spondylitis. TCRdb re-derived calls from the 5' RACE reads in MiXCR, one entry per CDR3 protein. The table lists about 30,000 distinct CDR3 sequences, 4.5% to 5.5% of them singletons, with approximately 1.7% in the top ten. Sample: blood, either unsorted or a sorted T cell fraction (not recorded which). These receptor sequences come from a female donor with ankylosing spondylitis or in good health (not recorded which). The CDR3 runs from the conserved cysteine through the conserved F or W. D genes are given only for firm matches. The size field is filled for only some rows; it gives once, few, many or a size class.

v_gene	d_gene	abundance	j_gene	CDR3nt	CDR3aa
TRBV9	.	many	TRBJ2-7	TGTGCCAGCAGCGTGAATGTGGGGACTTACGAGCAGTACTTC	CASSVNVGTYEQYF
TRBV9	TRBD2	many	TRBJ2-2	TGTGCCAGCAGCCCCCACGGGGCGGGAGGCGGGACCGGGGAGCTGTTTTTT	CASSPHGAGGGTGELFF
TRBV9	.	many	TRBJ2-1	TGTGCCAGCAGCGAGTGGGTCTCCAAATCCAATGAGCAGTTCTTC	CASSEWVSKSNEQFF
TRBV9	.	many	TRBJ1-6	TGTGCCAGCAGCGGCACGACGGTGGCGGGGTCACCCCTCCACTTT	CASSGTTVAGSPLHF
TRBV9	.	medium-sized	TRBJ2-1	TGTGCCAGCAGCGTGACAGGAATCTACAATGAGCAGTTCTTC	CASSVTGIYNEQFF
TRBV9	.	few	TRBJ2-7	TGTGCCAGCAGCGTAGAGCCCCTGGGCGAGCAGTACTTC	CASSVEPLGEQYF
TRBV9	TRBD2	many	TRBJ2-1	TGTGCCAGCAGCGTAGTATCTAGCGGGAGGGCCGGCTCCTACAATGAGCAGTTCTTC	CASSVVSSGRAGSYNEQFF
TRBV9	.	.	TRBJ1-2	TGTGCCAGCAGCCCTTATCCGGACACTCTTCACCTCTTC	CASSPYPDTLHLF
TRBV9	.	many	TRBJ2-1	TGTGCCAGCAGCGTAGGGGTCGTTGGGAGCTCCTACAATGAGCAGTTCTTC	CASSVGVVGSSYNEQFF
TRBV9	TRBD2	many	TRBJ2-1	TGTGCCAGCAGCCGTATCGGGACTAGCTTCGGTGAGCAGTTCTTC	CASSRIGTSFGEQFF
TRBV9	TRBD2	once	TRBJ2-3	TGTGCCAGCAGCGTGACTAGCTCCGGCACAGATACGCAGTATTTT	CASSVTSSGTDTQYF
TRBV6-5	.	many	TRBJ1-4	TGTGCCAGCAACCCTAATGAAAAACTGTTTTTT	CASNPNEKLFF
TRBV9	.	.	TRBJ2-7	TGTGCCAGCAGCGCACAGGGTTTCGCGGACGAGCAGTACTTC	CASSAQGFADEQYF
TRBV9	.	many	TRBJ2-3	TGTGCCAGCAGCGCTGAGGATACGCAGTATTTT	CASSAEDTQYF
TRBV9	TRBD2	many	TRBJ2-3	TGTGCCAGCAGCCCGAGGACTAGCGGGAGTACAGATACGCAGTATTTT	CASSPRTSGSTDTQYF
TRBV9	.	.	TRBJ2-6	TGTGCCAGCAGCGGACTGACACCCAGGGCCAACGTCCTGACTTTC	CASSGLTPRANVLTF
TRBV9	.	many	TRBJ2-2	TGTGCCAGCAGCCGTGGACAGACCCGCCGGAGGGGAACCGGGGAGCTGTTTTTT	CASSRGQTRRRGTGELFF
TRBV9	.	many	TRBJ2-7	TGTGCCAGCAGCCTAACGTGGGGGGCTGGTGAGCAGTACTTC	CASSLTWGAGEQYF
TRBV9	TRBD2	many	TRBJ2-1	TGTGCCAGCAGCGTAGCGGGGGGGAATAATGAGCAGTTCTTC	CASSVAGGNNEQFF
TRBV9	TRBD1	many	TRBJ2-3	TGTGCCAGCAGCTTCCGAGGACAGGGAGGCACAGATACGCAGTATTTT	CASSFRGQGGTDTQYF
TRBV9	.	many	TRBJ2-3	TGTGCCAGCAGCGTAGAGGGGGTTAGCGGCACAGATACGCAGTATTTT	CASSVEGVSGTDTQYF
TRBV9	.	many	TRBJ2-7	TGTGCCAGCAGCGTAACAGGGCACTCCTACGAGCAGTACTTC	CASSVTGHSYEQYF
TRBV9	.	.	TRBJ2-6	TGTGCCAGCAGCGTAGGAGGGGGGAGAGGGCCTGGGGCCAACGTCCTGACTTTC	CASSVGGGRGPGANVLTF
TRBV9	.	many	TRBJ1-1	TGTGCCAGCAGCGTAGGTCCGGGGAGGAGGAACACTGAAGCTTTCTTT	CASSVGPGRRNTEAFF
TRBV9	TRBD1	many	TRBJ2-7	TGTGCCAGCAGCGTATCGGGACAGGGGGTCTACGAGCAGTACTTC	CASSVSGQGVYEQYF
TRBV9	TRBD1	.	TRBJ1-2	TGTGCCAGCAGCCCCCGCGCCGACAGGGGAGGGTATGGCTACACCTTC	CASSPRADRGGYGYTF